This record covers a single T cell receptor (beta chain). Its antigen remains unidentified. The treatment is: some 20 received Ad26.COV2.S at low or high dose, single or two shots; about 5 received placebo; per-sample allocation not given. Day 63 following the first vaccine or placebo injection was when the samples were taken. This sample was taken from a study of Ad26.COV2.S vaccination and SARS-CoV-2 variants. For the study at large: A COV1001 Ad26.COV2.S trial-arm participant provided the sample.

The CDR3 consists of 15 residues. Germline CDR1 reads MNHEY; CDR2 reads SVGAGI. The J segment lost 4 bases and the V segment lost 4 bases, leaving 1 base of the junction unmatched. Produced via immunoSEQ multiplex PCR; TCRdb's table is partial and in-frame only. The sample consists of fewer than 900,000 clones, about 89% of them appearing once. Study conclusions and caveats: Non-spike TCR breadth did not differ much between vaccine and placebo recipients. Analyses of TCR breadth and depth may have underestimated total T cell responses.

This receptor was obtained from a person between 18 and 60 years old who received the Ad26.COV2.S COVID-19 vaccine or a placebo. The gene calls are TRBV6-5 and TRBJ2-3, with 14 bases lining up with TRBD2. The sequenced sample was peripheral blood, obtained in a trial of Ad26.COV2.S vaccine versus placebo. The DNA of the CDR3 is TGTGCCAGCAGTTCGACTAGCGGGAGGGCAGATACGCAGTATTTT. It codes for CASSSTSGRADTQYF.